These 10 T cell receptor beta chains share one sample of origin, sequenced in a study of identical twins. Via MiXCR, TCRdb re-called the 5' RACE reads, giving one row per CDR3 protein. The sample includes a few hundred thousand distinct CDR3 sequences, approximately 9.6% of them seen just once. This sample also belongs to another study, concerning yellow fever vaccine responses in identical twins.

The specimen sequenced was PBMCs. The receptors derive from a young woman in good health.

This clonotype occurred a few times. The chain has TRBV10-3 and TRBJ2-5; D is undetermined. This CDR3 is built from 13 residues. Germline CDR1 ENHRY, CDR2 SYGVKD. V lost 4 bases and J 5 bases, leaving 11 bases between the germline ends. CDR3 region: CAISAGVWETQYF. The CDR3 DNA sequence: TGTGCCATCAGTGCCGGAGTCTGGGAGACCCAGTACTTC.

This clonotype was seen a handful of times. The J gene is TRBJ2-6, the V gene TRBV5-1; TRBD1 matches 7 bases. CDR3 length equals 16 residues. Germline V gives CDR1 SGHRS, CDR2 YFSETQ. J gave up 0 bases and V 4 bases, and 4 bases lay outside the gene matches. CDR3 bases: TGCGCCAGCAGCCATCGACAGGGCTCTGGGGCCAACGTCCTGACTTTC. Its translation: CASSHRQGSGANVLTF.

This clonotype turned up a few times. V is TRBV19 and J is TRBJ2-1, with D perhaps assigned TRBD1 or TRBD2 (5 bases each). The CDR3 is made up of 14 amino acids. Germline loops: CDR1 LNHDA, CDR2 SQIVND (reference sequence). Trimming removed 7 bases from V and 2 bases from J, with 12 bases in between. The CDR3 is CASTGWGPYNEQFF. The DNA of the CDR3 is TGTGCCAGTACGGGTTGGGGACCCTACAATGAGCAGTTCTTC.

Many counts were recorded for this clonotype. The genes are TRBV7-9 and TRBJ1-5; TRBD1 agrees at 7 bases. The trim removed 5 bases at V and 2 bases at J, leaving 6 bases unmatched. From germline, CDR1 is SEHNR and CDR2 FQNEAQ (reference sequence). This CDR3 comprises 15 residues. CDR3 bases: TGTGCCAGCAGCATGGGCACAGGGGGCAATCAGCCCCAGCATTTT. This encodes CASSMGTGGNQPQHF.

This clonotype was seen a few times. The V call is TRBV7-3, the J call TRBJ1-2; D might be TRBD1 (5 bases). V was pared by 0 bases and J by 7 bases, with 15 bases between. The CDR3 covers 15 residues. Germline CDR1 reads SGHTA; CDR2 reads FQGTGA. The CDR3 here is CASSLTGGNSAGYTF. CDR3 DNA sequence: TGTGCCAGCAGCTTAACCGGGGGGAATTCCGCTGGCTACACCTTC. The full variable domain, with the rest looked up from reference TRBV7-3 and TRBJ1-2, is GAGVSQTPSNKVTEKGKYVELRCDPISGHTALYWYRQSLGQGPEFLIYFQGTGAADDSGLPNDRFFAVRPEGSVSTLKIQRTERGDSAVYLCASSLTGGNSAGYTFGSGTRLTVV.

The gene calls are TRBV29-1 and TRBJ2-2; the match to TRBD2 covers 9 bases. From germline, CDR1 is SQVTM and CDR2 ANQGSEA. This CDR3 has 14 amino acids. J gave up 7 bases and V 6 bases, and 9 bases lay outside the gene matches. DNA for the CDR3: TGCAGCGTCGGGGGTAGCGGGAGTATCGGGGAGCTGTTTTTT. Amino acid sequence: CSVGGSGSIGELFF.

The V and J genes are TRBV3-1 and TRBJ2-1; 10 bases map to TRBD2. CDR3 length: 17 amino acids. The ends lost 2 bases at V and 7 bases at J; junction bases unmatched: 11. In germline, CDR1 is LGHDT, CDR2 YNNKEL (reference sequence). CDR3 DNA sequence: TGTGCCAGCAGCCAATCAGCGGGAGGGCCAATTATAAATGAGCAGTTCTTC. Residues: CASSQSAGGPIINEQFF.

This clonotype has more than one count but fewer than ten. The chain has TRBV7-9 and TRBJ2-7, with TRBD2 matching 9 bases. The V and J ends lost 3 bases and 2 bases, in that order; junction bases with no gene match: 5. Germline lookup yields CDR1 SEHNR and CDR2 FQNEAQ (reference sequence). This CDR3 spans 15 amino acids. CDR3 residues: CASSLASGIPYEQYF. The CDR3 DNA reads as TGTGCCAGCAGCTTGGCTAGCGGGATCCCCTACGAGCAGTACTTC.

The rearrangement uses TRBV14 and TRBJ2-3; 10 bases align to TRBD2. The V gene's germline CDR1 is SGHDN and CDR2 FVKESK. This CDR3 region has 17 residues. J lost 5 bases, V lost 0 bases, and 8 bases had no gene match. CDR3 sequence: CASSQDRSGRALDTQYF. CDR3 in DNA: TGTGCCAGCAGCCAAGATCGAAGCGGGAGGGCCCTAGATACGCAGTATTTT. The variable domain in full, completed from reference TRBV14 and TRBJ2-3, reads EAGVTQFPSHSVIEKGQTVTLRCDPISGHDNLYWYRRVMGKEIKFLLHFVKESKQDESGMPNNRFLAERTGGTYSTLKVQPAELEDSGVYFCASSQDRSGRALDTQYFGPGTRLTVL.

This clonotype was seen a handful of times. The V and J genes are TRBV28 and TRBJ2-2; the D is unclear. Trimming took off 2 bases at V and 6 bases at J, with 13 bases between the two ends. This CDR3 contains 15 residues. From germline, CDR1 is MDHEN and CDR2 SYDVKM. Here the CDR3 reads CASSLKPVGAGELFF. In nucleotides, the CDR3 is TGTGCCAGCAGTTTAAAACCTGTGGGCGCCGGGGAGCTGTTTTTT. Full variable domain (rest looked up from reference TRBV28 and TRBJ2-2): DVKVTQSSRYLVKRTGEKVFLECVQDMDHENMFWYRQDPGLGLRLIYFSYDVKMKEKGDIPEGYSVSREKKERFSLILESASTNQTSMYLCASSLKPVGAGELFFGEGSRLTVL.